This TCR beta chain derives from a study of graft-versus-host responses after intestinal transplantation. Study-wide context: Anti-thymocyte globulin induction was given to all recipients, followed by tacrolimus and steroids for roughly 3 years.

The repertoire was sequenced with immunoSEQ multiplex PCR; TCRdb's copy has only in-frame clones and lacks some. The sample yields about 89,000 clones, 90% to 95% seen once. This clone was counted a single time. Its antigen is not identified. Study outcomes and limitations: Investigators detected GvH clones in recipient marrow, with some emerging earlier in ileum or blood. Allograft graft-versus-host to host-versus-graft clonal ratios ran high in patients with graft-donor T cell macrochimerism.

The junction had 3 bases not matched to a gene; V was cut back by 0 bases and J by 7 bases. The length of the CDR3 is 14 residues. CDR1 is ENHRY and CDR2 is SYGVKD in the germline V gene. The sequence derives from a human donor who received an intestinal transplant. Source: unstimulated CD4+ T cells sorted from spleen or lymph node cells, taken before intestinal transplant. The chain carries TRBV10-3 and TRBJ2-4; 7 nucleotides align to TRBD1. CDR3 loop: CAISESGQPNIQYF. The CDR3 region has the DNA TGTGCCATCAGTGAGTCGGGACAGCCGAACATTCAGTACTTC.